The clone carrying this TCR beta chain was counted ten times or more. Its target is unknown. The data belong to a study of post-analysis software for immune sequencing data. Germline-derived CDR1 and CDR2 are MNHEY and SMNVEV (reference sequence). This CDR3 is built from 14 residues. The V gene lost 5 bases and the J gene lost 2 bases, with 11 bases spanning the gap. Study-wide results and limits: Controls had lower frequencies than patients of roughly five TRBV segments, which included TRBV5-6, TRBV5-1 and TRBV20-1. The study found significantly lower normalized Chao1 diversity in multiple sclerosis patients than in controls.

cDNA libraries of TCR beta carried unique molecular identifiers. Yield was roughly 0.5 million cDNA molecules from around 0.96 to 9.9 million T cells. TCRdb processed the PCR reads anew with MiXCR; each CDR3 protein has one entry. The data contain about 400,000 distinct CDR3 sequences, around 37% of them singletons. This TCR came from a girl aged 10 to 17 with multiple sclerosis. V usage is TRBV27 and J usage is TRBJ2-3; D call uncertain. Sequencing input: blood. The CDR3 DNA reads TGTGCCAGCAGTATCATGGCGGCCACAGATACGCAGTATTTT. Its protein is CASSIMAATDTQYF.